This entry features one T cell receptor (beta chain) sequence. Its antigen is currently unknown. 60 Vbeta and 13 Jbeta primers were used in PCR. Method: immunoSEQ multiplex PCR; TCRdb's copy keeps in-frame clones and lacks some. Its clone listing holds 100,000 to 150,000 clones. This sample was taken from a study of cytomegalovirus exposure and HLA in healthy donors. The study's findings and limits: Prior analysis indicated that the majority of TCR beta V segments exhibited productivity approximately 87% or approximately 30% of the time. Only CMV serostatus was available as immune exposure information.

From germline, CDR1 is SGHRS and CDR2 YFSETQ. With V trimmed by 3 bases and J by 1 base, 3 bases remained unmatched. The CDR3 has 14 residues. Source material: PBMCs. V and J are TRBV5-1 and TRBJ1-1, with 7 nucleotides matching TRBD1. This TCR was sampled from a man between 18 and 29 years old in good health and CMV-seronegative. This CDR3 reads CASSSGGGNTEAFF. DNA for the CDR3: TGCGCCAGCAGCTCAGGGGGAGGGAACACTGAAGCTTTCTTT.